This T cell receptor beta chain was recovered during a study of technical replicates of blood from several donors. The CDR3 covers 15 residues. Germline V gene lookup returns CDR1 SGHNT and CDR2 YYREEE (reference sequence). The J segment lost 3 bases and the V segment lost 4 bases, leaving 5 bases of the junction unmatched. Assay: immunoSEQ multiplex PCR; the TCRdb copy retains only in-frame clones and omits some. The table lists over 70,000 clones, 80% to 95% of them singletons. The rearrangement links TRBV5-4 to TRBJ2-3, with 10 bases aligning to TRBD1. Source material: T cells isolated from PBMCs. The sequence came from a human donor in good health. In DNA, the CDR3 is TGTGCCAGCAGCACCCGGGACAGGGGTACAGATACGCAGTATTTT. Encoded protein: CASSTRDRGTDTQYF.